The sequence of this T cell receptor (beta chain) was determined in a study of shared clonotypes between healthy human individuals. Broader study findings: Few donors restricted represented genetic and exposure-history diversity. Naive CD4 clonotypes overlapped across a handful of donors at approximately 4.5%.

There were no recent acute infections or vaccinations among the donors, who were healthy HIV-negative adults. Partitioning of CD4+ cells yielded a CD45RA+ naive subset and a CD45RA-negative memory subset. TCRdb's copy holds only in-frame clones and misses some; the assay was immunoSEQ multiplex PCR. The sample holds roughly 2.5 million clones; more than 80% are singletons and the top ten take over 0.12%. In the case of this clone: Its antigen remains unknown.

Material: naive CD4+ T cells sorted from blood. Subset specified: CD45RA+ positively selected. The sequence was collected from a young man in good health.

CDR3 amino acids: CASSIGAGDEQYF. The CDR3 nucleotides read TGTGCCAGTAGTATAGGAGCCGGGGACGAGCAGTACTTC. V and J are TRBV19 and TRBJ2-7; tentatively, D is TRBD2 (5 bases). The CDR3 spans 13 residues. The germline CDR1 and CDR2 sequences are LNHDA and SQIVND (reference sequence). The V end was cut by 1 base, the J end by 5 bases, with 9 bases between.